Detailed here is one T cell receptor (beta chain). Its specificity is not known. These data originate in a study of chemoradiotherapy in HPV16-positive cancers. Study-wide points: During treatment, candidate HPV-specific clones and E7-related motifs expanded in tumor.

The CDR3 spans 14 residues. Trimming removed 1 base from V and 3 bases from J, with 8 bases in between. Germline V gene lookup returns CDR1 SGHAT and CDR2 FQNNGV. Repeated repertoire sampling spanned the course of chemoradiotherapy. The protocol was immunoSEQ multiplex PCR, while the TCRdb copy is restricted to in-frame clones and leaves out a portion. The sample holds around 12,000 clones, roughly 87% seen once. The sequencing used blood, collected from a patient who underwent chemoradiotherapy. The gene calls are TRBV11-2 and TRBJ2-3; TRBD1 is a possible D gene (5 bases). This receptor was obtained from a human donor with HPV-associated anogenital cancer. Here the CDR3 DNA reads TGTGCCAGCAGCTTAGGCCGACAGACAGATACGCAGTATTTT. It is translated as CASSLGRQTDTQYF.